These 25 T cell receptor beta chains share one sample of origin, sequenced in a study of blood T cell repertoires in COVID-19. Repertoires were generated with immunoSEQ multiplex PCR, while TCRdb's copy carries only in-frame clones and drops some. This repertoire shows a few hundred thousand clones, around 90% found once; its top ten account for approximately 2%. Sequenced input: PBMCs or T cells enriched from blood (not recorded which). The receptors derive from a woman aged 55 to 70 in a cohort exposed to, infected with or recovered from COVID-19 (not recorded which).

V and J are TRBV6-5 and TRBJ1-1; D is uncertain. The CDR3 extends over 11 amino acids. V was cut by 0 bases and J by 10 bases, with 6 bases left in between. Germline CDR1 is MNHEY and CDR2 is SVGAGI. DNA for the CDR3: TGTGCCAGCAGTTACTCCACTCGAGCTTTCTTT. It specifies CASSYSTRAFF.

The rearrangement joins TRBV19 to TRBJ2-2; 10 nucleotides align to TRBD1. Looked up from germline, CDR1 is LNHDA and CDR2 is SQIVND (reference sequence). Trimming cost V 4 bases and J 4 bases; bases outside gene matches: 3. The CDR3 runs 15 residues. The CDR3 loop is CASSSGQGGTGELFF. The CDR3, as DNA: TGTGCCAGTAGTAGCGGACAGGGGGGCACCGGGGAGCTGTTTTTT.

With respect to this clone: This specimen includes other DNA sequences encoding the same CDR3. CDR3 sequence (DNA): TGTGCCACCAGGTCGACCGGAGACACCGGGGAGCTGTTTTTT. Translated, it gives CATRSTGDTGELFF. The chain is built from TRBV24-1 and TRBJ2-2; D is unresolved. In germline, CDR1 is KGHDR, CDR2 SFDVKD. The ends were cut back, 7 bases at V and 3 bases at J, with 11 bases in the middle. CDR3 length: 14 amino acids.

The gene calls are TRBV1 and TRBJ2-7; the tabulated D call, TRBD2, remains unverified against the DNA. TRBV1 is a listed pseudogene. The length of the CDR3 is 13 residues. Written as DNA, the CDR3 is TGCACCAAGCGGGGGGAGGGCCTCTACGAGCAGTACTTC. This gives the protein CTKRGEGLYEQYF.

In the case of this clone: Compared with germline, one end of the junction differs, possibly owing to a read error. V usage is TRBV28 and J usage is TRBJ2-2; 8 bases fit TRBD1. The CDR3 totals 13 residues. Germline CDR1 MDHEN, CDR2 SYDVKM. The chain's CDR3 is CAGRQGKVGELFF. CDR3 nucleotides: TGTGCCGGCAGACAGGGGAAGGTCGGGGAGCTGTTTTTT.

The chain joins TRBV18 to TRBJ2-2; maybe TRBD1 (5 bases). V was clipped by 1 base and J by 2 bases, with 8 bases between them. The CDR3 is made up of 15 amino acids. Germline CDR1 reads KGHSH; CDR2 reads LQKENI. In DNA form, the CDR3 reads TGTGCCAGCTCACCACTACAGGACAACACCGGGGAGCTGTTTTTT. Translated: CASSPLQDNTGELFF. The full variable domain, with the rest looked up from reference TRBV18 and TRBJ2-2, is NAGVMQNPRHLVRRRGQEARLRCSPMKGHSHVYWYRQLPEEGLKFMVYLQKENIIDESGMPKERFSAEFPKEGPSILRIQQVVRGDSAAYFCASSPLQDNTGELFFGEGSRLTVL.

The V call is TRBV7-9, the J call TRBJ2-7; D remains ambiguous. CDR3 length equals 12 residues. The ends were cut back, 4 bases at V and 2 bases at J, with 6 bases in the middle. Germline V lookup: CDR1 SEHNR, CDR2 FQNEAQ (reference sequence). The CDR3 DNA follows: TGTGCCAGCAGCTCAGTGGCCTACGAGCAGTACTTC. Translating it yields CASSSVAYEQYF.

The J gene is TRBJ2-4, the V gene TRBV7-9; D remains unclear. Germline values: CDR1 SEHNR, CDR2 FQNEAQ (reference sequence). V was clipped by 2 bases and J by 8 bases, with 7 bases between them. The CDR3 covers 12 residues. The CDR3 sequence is CASSLSIDIQYF. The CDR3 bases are TGTGCCAGCAGCTTATCTATCGACATTCAGTACTTC.

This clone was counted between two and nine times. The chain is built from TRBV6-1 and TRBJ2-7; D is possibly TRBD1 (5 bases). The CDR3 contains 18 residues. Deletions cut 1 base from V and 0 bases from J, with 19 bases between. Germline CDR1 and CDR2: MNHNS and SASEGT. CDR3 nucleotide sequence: TGTGCCAGCAGTGAAGGAGGCAGAGGACACACCGGCTCCTACGAGCAGTACTTC. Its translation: CASSEGGRGHTGSYEQYF.

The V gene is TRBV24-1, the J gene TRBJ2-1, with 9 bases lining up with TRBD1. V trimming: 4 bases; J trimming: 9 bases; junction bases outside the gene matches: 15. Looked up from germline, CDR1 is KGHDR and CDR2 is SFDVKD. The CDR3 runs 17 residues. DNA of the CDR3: TGTGCCACCAGTGACTTTACAGGGGGCGCGGGGTCGGCTGAGCAGTTCTTC. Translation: CATSDFTGGAGSAEQFF.

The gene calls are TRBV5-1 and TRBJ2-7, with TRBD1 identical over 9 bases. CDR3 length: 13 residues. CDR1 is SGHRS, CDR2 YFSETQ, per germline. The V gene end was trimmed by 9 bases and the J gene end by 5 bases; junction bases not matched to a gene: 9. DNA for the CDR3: TGCGCCACCCGACGGGACAGGGTCGACGAGCAGTACTTC. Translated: CATRRDRVDEQYF. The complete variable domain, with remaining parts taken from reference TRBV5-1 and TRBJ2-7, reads KAGVTQTPRYLIKTRGQQVTLSCSPISGHRSVSWYQQTPGQGLQFLFEYFSETQRNKGNFPGRFSGRQFSNSRSEMNVSTLELGDSALYLCATRRDRVDEQYFGPGTRLTVT.

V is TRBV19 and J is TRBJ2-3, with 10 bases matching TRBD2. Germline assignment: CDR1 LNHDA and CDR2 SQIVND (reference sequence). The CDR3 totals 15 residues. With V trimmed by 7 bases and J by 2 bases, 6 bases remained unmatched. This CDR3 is CASNRLAGDTDTQYF. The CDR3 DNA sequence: TGTGCCAGTAACCGACTAGCGGGTGACACAGATACGCAGTATTTT.

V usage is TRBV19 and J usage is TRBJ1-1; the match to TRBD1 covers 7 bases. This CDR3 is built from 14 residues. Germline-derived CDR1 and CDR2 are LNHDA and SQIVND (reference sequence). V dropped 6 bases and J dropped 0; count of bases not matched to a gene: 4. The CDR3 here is CASRQDRLNTEAFF. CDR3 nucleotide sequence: TGTGCCAGTAGGCAGGACAGGTTGAACACTGAAGCTTTCTTT.

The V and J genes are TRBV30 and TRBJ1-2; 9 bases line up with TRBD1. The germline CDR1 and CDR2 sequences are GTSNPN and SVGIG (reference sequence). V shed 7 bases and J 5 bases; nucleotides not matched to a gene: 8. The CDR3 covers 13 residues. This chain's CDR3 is CASQTGTGYGYTF. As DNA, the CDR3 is TGTGCCTCTCAAACCGGGACAGGGTATGGCTACACCTTC.

The CDR3 coding sequence is TGTGCCAGCAGCTTATTTTATTCTAGCACAGATACGCAGTATTTT. Encoded protein: CASSLFYSSTDTQYF. The genes are TRBV7-3 and TRBJ2-3, with D hard to call. This CDR3 comprises 15 residues. The V gene lost 2 bases and the J gene lost 0 bases, with 9 bases spanning the gap. Germline loops: CDR1 SGHTA, CDR2 FQGTGA.

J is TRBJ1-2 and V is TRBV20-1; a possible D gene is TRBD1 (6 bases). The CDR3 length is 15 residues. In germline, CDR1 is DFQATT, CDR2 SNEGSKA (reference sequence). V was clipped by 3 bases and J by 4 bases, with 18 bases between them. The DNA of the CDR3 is TGCAGTGCTAGTAGCTCCGGACAGAGGTTCTATGGCTACACCTTC. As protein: CSASSSGQRFYGYTF.

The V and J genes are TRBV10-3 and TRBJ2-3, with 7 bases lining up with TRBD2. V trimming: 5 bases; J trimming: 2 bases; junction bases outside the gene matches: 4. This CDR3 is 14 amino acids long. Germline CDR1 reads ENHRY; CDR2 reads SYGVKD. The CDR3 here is CAISRDYFTDTQYF. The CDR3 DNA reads TGTGCCATCAGTCGGGACTACTTCACAGATACGCAGTATTTT.

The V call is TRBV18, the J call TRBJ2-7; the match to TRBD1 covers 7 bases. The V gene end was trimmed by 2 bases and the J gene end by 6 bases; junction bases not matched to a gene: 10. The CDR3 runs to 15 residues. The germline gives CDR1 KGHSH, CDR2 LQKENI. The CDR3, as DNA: TGTGCCAGCTCACCAGGGCCACAGGGGTCAGGCGAGCAGTACTTC. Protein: CASSPGPQGSGEQYF.

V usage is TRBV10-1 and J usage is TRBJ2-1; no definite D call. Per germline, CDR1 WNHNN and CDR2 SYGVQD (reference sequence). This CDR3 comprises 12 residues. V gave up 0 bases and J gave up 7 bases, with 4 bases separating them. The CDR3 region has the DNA TGCGCCAGCAGTGAGTCCGGGAATGAGCAGTTCTTC. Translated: CASSESGNEQFF.

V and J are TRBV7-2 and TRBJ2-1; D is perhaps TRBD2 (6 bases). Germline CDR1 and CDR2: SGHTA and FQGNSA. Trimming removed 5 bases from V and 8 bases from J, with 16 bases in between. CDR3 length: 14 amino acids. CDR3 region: CASSPPGVRDEQFF. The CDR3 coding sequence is TGTGCCAGCAGCCCCCCGGGGGTTCGGGATGAGCAGTTCTTC.

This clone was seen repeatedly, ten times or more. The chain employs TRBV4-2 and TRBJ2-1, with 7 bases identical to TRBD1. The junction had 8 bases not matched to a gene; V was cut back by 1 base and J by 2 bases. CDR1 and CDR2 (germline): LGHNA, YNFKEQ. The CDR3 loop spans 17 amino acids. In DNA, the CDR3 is TGTGCCAGCAGCCAAGGCCCGGGACAGACAGCCTACAATGAGCAGTTCTTC. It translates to CASSQGPGQTAYNEQFF.

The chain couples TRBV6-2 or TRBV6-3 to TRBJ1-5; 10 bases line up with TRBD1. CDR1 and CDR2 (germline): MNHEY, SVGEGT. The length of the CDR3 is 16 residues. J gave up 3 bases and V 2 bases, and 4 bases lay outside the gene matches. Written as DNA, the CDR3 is TGTGCCAGCAGTTACACGACAGGGGGCCCCAATCAGCCCCAGCATTTT. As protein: CASSYTTGGPNQPQHF.

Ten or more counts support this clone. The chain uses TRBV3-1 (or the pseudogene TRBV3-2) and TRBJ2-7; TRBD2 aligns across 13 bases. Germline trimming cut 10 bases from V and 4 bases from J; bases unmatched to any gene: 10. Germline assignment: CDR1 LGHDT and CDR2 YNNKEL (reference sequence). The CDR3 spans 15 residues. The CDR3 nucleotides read TGTGCCACCGCGCGGACTAGCGGGAGCATATACGAGCAGTACTTC. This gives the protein CATARTSGSIYEQYF.

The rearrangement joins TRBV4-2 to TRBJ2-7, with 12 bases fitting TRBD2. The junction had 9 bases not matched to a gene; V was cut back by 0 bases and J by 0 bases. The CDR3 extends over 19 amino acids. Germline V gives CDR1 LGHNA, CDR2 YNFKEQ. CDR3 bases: TGTGCCAGCAGCCAAGATAGTCGGACTAGCGGGACCCTCTCCTACGAGCAGTACTTC. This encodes CASSQDSRTSGTLSYEQYF.

The CDR3 nucleotides read TGTGCCAGCAGCCAGGGCTTCAGCGGGAGTTACGAGCAGTACTTC. Translated: CASSQGFSGSYEQYF. The rearrangement joins TRBV3-1 (or the pseudogene TRBV3-2) to TRBJ2-7, with 8 bases fitting TRBD2. The CDR3 sequence is 15 residues long. The ends lost 3 bases at V and 4 bases at J; junction bases unmatched: 8. The germline V gene encodes CDR1 LGHDT and CDR2 YNNKEL (reference sequence).